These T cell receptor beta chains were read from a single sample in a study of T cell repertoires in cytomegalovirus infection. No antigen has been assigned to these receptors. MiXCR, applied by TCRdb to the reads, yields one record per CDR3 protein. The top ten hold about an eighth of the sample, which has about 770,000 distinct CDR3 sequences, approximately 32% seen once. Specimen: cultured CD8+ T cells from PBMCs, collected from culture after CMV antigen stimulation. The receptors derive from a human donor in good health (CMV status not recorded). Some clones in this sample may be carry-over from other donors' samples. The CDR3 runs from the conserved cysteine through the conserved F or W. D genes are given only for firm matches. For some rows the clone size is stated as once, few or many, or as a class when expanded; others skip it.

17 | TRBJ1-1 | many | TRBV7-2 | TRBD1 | CASSLAGRGRRGTEAFF | TGTGCCAGCAGCTTAGCGGGCAGGGGGCGGAGGGGCACTGAAGCTTTCTTT
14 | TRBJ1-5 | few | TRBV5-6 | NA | CASSYLGGYQPQHF | TGTGCCAGCAGTTACTTGGGGGGGTATCAGCCCCAGCATTTT
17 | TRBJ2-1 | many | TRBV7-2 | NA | CASSLEGATDFYNEQFF | TGTGCCAGCAGCCTCGAGGGCGCGACAGATTTCTACAATGAGCAGTTCTTC
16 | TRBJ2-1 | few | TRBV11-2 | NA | CASSLGPNRGYNEQFF | TGTGCCAGCAGCCTCGGGCCAAATAGGGGATACAATGAGCAGTTCTTC
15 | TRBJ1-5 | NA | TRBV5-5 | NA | CASSYDPGDGQPQHF | TGTGCCAGCAGCTATGACCCAGGGGATGGTCAGCCCCAGCATTTT
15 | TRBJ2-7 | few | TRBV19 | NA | CASRSSAGGSYEQYF | TGTGCCAGCCGGTCCTCCGCAGGGGGGTCCTACGAGCAGTACTTC
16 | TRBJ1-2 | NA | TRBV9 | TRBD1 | CASSAQGGGSAYGYTF | TGTGCCAGCAGCGCCCAGGGGGGAGGTTCGGCCTATGGCTACACCTTC
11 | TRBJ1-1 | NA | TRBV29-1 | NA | CSVAKNTEAFF | TGCAGCGTGGCCAAGAACACTGAAGCTTTCTTT
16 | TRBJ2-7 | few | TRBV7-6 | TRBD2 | CASSLAGTSGGHEQYF | TGTGCCAGCAGCTTAGCGGGGACTAGCGGGGGACACGAGCAGTACTTC
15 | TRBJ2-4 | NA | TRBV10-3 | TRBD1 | CAISGTGTAKNIQYF | TGTGCCATCAGTGGGACAGGGACGGCCAAAAACATTCAGTACTTC
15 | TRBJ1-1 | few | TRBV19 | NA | CASSKLRGGNTEAFF | TGTGCCAGTAGTAAACTAAGGGGCGGTAACACTGAAGCTTTCTTT
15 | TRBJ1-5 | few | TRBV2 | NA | CANYAGGHLNQPQHF | TGTGCCAACTATGCTGGGGGCCACTTAAATCAGCCCCAGCATTTT
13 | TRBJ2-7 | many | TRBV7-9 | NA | CASSRDGTYEQYF | TGTGCCAGCAGCCGAGACGGGACCTACGAGCAGTACTTC
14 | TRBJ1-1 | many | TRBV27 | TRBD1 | CASRVQGGNTEAFF | TGTGCCAGCAGGGTACAGGGGGGGAACACTGAAGCTTTCTTT
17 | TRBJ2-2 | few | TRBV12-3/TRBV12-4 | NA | CASSPLFPRGDGGELFF | TGTGCCAGCAGCCCCCTCTTTCCCCGGGGAGACGGCGGGGAGCTGTTTTTT
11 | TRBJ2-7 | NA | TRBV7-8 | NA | CASSTGIEQYF | TGTGCCAGCAGCACGGGTATCGAGCAGTACTTC
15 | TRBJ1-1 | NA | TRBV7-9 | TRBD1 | CASSLAGTGRREAFF | TGTGCCAGCAGCTTGGCCGGGACAGGGCGACGAGAAGCTTTCTTT
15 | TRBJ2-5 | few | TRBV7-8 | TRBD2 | CASSSIAGGKETQYF | TGTGCCAGCAGCTCCATAGCGGGGGGGAAGGAGACCCAGTACTTC
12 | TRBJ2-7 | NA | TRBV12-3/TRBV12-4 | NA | CASSSKSYEQYF | TGTGCCAGCAGTTCGAAGTCCTACGAGCAGTACTTC
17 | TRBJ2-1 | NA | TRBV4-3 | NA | CASSQDGPGSSYNEQFF | TGCGCCAGCAGCCAAGATGGCCCAGGGAGCTCCTACAATGAGCAGTTCTTC
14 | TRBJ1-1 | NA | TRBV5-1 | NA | CASSFLGPNTEAFF | TGCGCCAGCAGCTTCCTAGGGCCGAACACTGAAGCTTTCTTT
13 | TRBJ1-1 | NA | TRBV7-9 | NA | CASKNTGNTEAFF | TGTGCCAGCAAAAATACAGGGAACACTGAAGCTTTCTTT
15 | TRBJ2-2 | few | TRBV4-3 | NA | CASSQDSRGYGELFF | TGCGCCAGCAGCCAAGATTCACGAGGGTACGGGGAGCTGTTTTTT
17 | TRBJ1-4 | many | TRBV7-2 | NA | CASSLALGGTTNEKLFF | TGTGCCAGCAGCTTAGCCCTAGGCGGAACAACTAATGAAAAACTGTTTTTT
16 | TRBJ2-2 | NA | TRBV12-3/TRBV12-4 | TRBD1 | CASRSGTAMNTGELFF | TGTGCCAGCAGATCCGGGACAGCCATGAACACCGGGGAGCTGTTTTTT
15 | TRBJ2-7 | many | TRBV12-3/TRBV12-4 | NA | CASGPPDRSSYEQYF | TGTGCCAGCGGCCCCCCGGACAGAAGCTCCTACGAGCAGTACTTC
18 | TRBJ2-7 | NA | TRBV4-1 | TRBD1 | CASSQPFQTGEKGYEQYF | TGCGCCAGCAGCCAACCCTTCCAAACAGGGGAGAAAGGCTACGAGCAGTACTTC
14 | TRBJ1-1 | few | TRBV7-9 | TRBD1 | CASSFGGQGSEAFF | TGTGCCAGCAGCTTCGGGGGACAGGGGTCTGAAGCTTTCTTT
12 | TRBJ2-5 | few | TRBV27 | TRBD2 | CASSPSGRAQYF | TGTGCCAGCAGTCCTAGTGGGAGGGCCCAGTACTTC
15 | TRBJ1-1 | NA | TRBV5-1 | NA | CASRTKGSLNTEAFF | TGCGCCAGCAGAACTAAAGGGTCTCTGAACACTGAAGCTTTCTTT
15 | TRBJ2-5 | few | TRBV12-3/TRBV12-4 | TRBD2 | CASSDGSGVQETQYF | TGTGCCAGCAGTGATGGTAGCGGGGTTCAAGAGACCCAGTACTTC
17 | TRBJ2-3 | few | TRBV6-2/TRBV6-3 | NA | CASRDPGTGGVTDTQYF | TGTGCCAGCCGGGACCCAGGGACGGGGGGCGTCACAGATACGCAGTATTTT
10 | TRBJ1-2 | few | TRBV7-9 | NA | CASGVGGYTF | TGTGCCAGCGGGGTAGGAGGCTACACCTTC
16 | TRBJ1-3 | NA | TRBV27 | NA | CASSPGTRTYGNTIYF | TGTGCCAGCAGCCCCGGGACACGGACTTATGGAAACACCATATATTTT
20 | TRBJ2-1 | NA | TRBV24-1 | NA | CATSDFVRGAQGAIYNEQFF | TGTGCCACCAGTGATTTCGTCAGGGGGGCTCAAGGGGCCATATACAATGAGCAGTTCTTC
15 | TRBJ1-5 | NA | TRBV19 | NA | CASSIGADSNQPQPF | TGTGCCAGTAGTATTGGAGCGGATAGCAATCAGCCCCAGCCTTTT
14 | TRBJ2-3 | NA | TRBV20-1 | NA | CSARVEGVSDTQYF | TGCAGTGCTAGGGTGGAGGGAGTCTCAGATACGCAGTATTTT
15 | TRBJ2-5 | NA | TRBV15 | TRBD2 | CATGKSGGALETQYF | TGTGCCACCGGGAAGAGCGGGGGGGCCTTGGAGACCCAGTACTTC
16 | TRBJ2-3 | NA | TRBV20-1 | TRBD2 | CSARDKLAGGEDTQYF | TGCAGTGCTAGAGATAAACTAGCGGGGGGTGAAGATACGCAGTATTTT
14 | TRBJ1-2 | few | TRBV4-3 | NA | CASSHHTGNYGYTF | TGCGCCAGCAGCCATCATACAGGGAACTATGGCTACACCTTC